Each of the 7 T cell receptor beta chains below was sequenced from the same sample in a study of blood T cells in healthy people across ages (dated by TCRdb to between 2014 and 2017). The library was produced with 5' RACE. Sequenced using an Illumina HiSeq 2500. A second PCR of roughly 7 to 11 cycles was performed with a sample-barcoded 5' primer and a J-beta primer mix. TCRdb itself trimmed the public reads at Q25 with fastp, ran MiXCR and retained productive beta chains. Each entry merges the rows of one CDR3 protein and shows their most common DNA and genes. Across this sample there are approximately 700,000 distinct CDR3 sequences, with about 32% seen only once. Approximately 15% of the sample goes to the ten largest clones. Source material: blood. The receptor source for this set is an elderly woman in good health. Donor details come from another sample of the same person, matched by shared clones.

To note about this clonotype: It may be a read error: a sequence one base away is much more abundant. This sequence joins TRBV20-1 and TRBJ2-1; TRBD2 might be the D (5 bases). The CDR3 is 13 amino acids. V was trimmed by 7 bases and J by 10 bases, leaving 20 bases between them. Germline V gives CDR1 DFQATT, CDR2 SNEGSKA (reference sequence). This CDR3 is CSGWRTSSYEQFF. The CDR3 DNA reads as TGCAGTGGTTGGCGGACTTCCTCCTACGAGCAGTTCTTC.

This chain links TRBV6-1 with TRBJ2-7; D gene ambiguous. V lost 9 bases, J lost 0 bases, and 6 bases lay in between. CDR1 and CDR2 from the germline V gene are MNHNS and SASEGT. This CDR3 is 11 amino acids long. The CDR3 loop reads CASANSYEQYF. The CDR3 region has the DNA TGTGCCAGTGCGAACTCCTACGAGCAGTACTTC.

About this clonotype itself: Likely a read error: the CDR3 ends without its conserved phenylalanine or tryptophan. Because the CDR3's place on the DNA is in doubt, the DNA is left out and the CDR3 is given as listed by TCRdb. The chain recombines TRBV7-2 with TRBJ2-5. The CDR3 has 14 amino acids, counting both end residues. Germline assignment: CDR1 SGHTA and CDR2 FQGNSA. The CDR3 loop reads CASSFYGDYYTFGS.

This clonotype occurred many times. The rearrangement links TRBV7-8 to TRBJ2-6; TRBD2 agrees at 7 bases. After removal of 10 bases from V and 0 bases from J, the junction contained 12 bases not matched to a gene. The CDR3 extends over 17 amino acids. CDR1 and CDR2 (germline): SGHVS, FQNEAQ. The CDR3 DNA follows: TGTGCCACCCATAGCGGGTCCCTGAGCTCTGGGGCCAACGTCCTGACTTTC. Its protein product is CATHSGSLSSGANVLTF.

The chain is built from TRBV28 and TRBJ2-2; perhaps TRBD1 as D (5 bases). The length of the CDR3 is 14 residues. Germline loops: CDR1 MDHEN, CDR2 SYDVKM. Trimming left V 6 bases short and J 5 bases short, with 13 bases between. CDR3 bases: TGTGCCAGCAGAACCAGGGTTGGGACCGGGGAGCTGTTTTTT. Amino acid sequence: CASRTRVGTGELFF.

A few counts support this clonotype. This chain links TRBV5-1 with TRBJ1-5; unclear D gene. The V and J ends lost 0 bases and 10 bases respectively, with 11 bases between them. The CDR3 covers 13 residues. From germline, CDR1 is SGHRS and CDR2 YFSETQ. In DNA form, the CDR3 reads TGCGCCAGCAGCTTGGAACCCTACAGCCCCCAGCATTTT. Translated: CASSLEPYSPQHF.

This chain's CDR3 is CASSWPYGGYTF. In nucleotides, the CDR3 is TGTGCCAGCAGTTGGCCTTATGGTGGCTACACCTTC. This rearrangement joins TRBV12-3 or TRBV12-4 to TRBJ1-2; D unresolved. V was pared by 4 bases and J by 7 bases, with 10 bases between. The CDR3 is 12 amino acids.